This T cell receptor (beta chain) stems from a study of STAT5B mutations in CD4+ large granular lymphocyte leukemia. Findings of the study overall: CD4-sorted patient repertoires seemed more clonal than healthy CD4+ repertoires. Main leukemic clonotypes were patient-specific, but roughly 25% appeared at low frequency elsewhere. 8/27 top patient clones versus 2/35 control clones were TRBV06-family.

A note on this clone: Its target is unknown.

Germline CDR1 is MGHRA and CDR2 is YSYEKL. Trimming left V 2 bases short and J 4 bases short, with 9 bases between. CDR3 length: 14 residues. Authors' processing steps: The detection floor for productive clonotype frequency was 2.59 x 10-5. Sequencing used immunoSEQ multiplex PCR; TCRdb keeps in-frame clones, though not all of them. The V and J calls and the clone size are those of that table, but D and trimming were determined from the DNA. Of approximately 20,000 clones in the sample, 70% are singletons; the top ten hold 30%. This TCR came from a human donor in good health. Sequencing was carried out using CD4+ T cells from blood buffy coats. The J gene is TRBJ2-1, the V gene TRBV4-1; D is possibly TRBD1 or TRBD2 (5 bases each). CDR3 coding DNA: TGCGCCAGCAGCCAACCGGGACGATACAATGAGCAGTTCTTC. Residues: CASSQPGRYNEQFF.